One sample yielded the 19 T cell receptor beta chains listed below, sequenced in a study of T cells in Graves' hyperthyroidism and ophthalmopathy. What was amplified from RNA transcripts were TCR beta CDR3 regions. HTBI primers drove first-round RT-PCR of the TCR CDR3. Each CDR3 protein is one row after TCRdb ran MiXCR on the multiplex PCR reads. The repertoire holds some 370,000 distinct CDR3 sequences, with over 13% as singletons. Sequenced: blood. The receptors were sampled from a man aged 50 to 60 with Graves' ophthalmopathy.

V gene TRBV20-1 combines with J gene TRBJ2-1; weak D call: TRBD1 (8 bases). V shed 3 bases and J shed 3 bases, with 15 bases lying between them. The CDR3 loop spans 15 amino acids. CDR1 and CDR2 (germline): DFQATT, SNEGSKA (reference sequence). The CDR3 region is CSASQNRGGYNEQFF. The DNA of the CDR3 is TGCAGTGCTAGCCAGAACAGGGGGGGCTACAATGAGCAGTTCTTC.

This clonotype has ten or more counts. The chain links TRBV13 to TRBJ2-3; TRBD1 agrees at 9 bases. The CDR3 extends over 15 amino acids. With 5 bases clipped from V and 4 bases from J, the junction kept 7 bases outside the gene matches. Germline V gives CDR1 PRHDT, CDR2 FYEKMQ (reference sequence). CDR3 amino acids: CASSQRGQGADTQYF. For the CDR3, the DNA is TGTGCCAGCAGCCAGAGGGGACAGGGAGCAGATACGCAGTATTTT.

At least ten counts were recorded for this clonotype. The V call is TRBV12-3 or TRBV12-4, the J call TRBJ2-7; tentatively, D is TRBD1 (6 bases). V was trimmed by 6 bases and J by 2 bases, leaving 23 bases between them. The CDR3 extends over 17 amino acids. In DNA, the CDR3 is TGTGCCAGCAGCAATGCCCCCCTCAATGGACAGACCTACGAGCAGTACTTC. This sequence encodes CASSNAPLNGQTYEQYF.

This clonotype was detected many times. This chain uses TRBV15 with TRBJ2-3, with 9 bases matching TRBD1. Unmatched junction bases numbered 9, after V lost 1 base and J lost 4 bases. Germline V gene data show CDR1 as LNHNV and CDR2 as YYDKDF (reference sequence). There are 17 residues in the CDR3. CDR3: CATSRAGTGSVSDTQYF. The CDR3 region has the DNA TGTGCCACCAGCAGAGCCGGGACAGGGTCGGTTTCAGATACGCAGTATTTT.

On this clonotype: With a much larger clone just one base away, this may be a read error. The CDR3 end shows no conserved phenylalanine or tryptophan, and so a read error is likely. The chain joins TRBV12-3 or TRBV12-4 to TRBJ2-5; a weak D match, TRBD2 (6 bases). This CDR3 spans 14 amino acids. The V and J ends lost 8 bases and 2 bases respectively, with 15 bases between them. The CDR3 nucleotides are TGTGCCAGCGAAGAGGACTACCCACAAGAGACCCAGTACCTC. Its translation: CASEEDYPQETQYL.

In this sample, this clonotype turned up many times. J is TRBJ2-5 and V is TRBV7-2; 7 bases line up with TRBD2. Germline V lookup: CDR1 SGHTA, CDR2 FQGNSA. The CDR3 has 15 residues. V gave up 5 bases and J gave up 1 base; unmatched junction bases: 7. The CDR3 region has the DNA TGTGCCAGCAGCCAGAATCTAGCGGTCCAAGAGACCCAGTACTTC. It codes for CASSQNLAVQETQYF.

This clonotype was observed at least ten times. The chain has TRBV28 and TRBJ2-7; 10 nucleotides line up with TRBD1. With 3 bases clipped from V and 3 bases from J, the junction kept 5 bases outside the gene matches. The CDR3 runs 15 residues. In germline, CDR1 is MDHEN, CDR2 SYDVKM. The CDR3 DNA follows: TGTGCCAGCAGTTTCACCGGGACAGGGGACTACGAGCAGTACTTC. Residues: CASSFTGTGDYEQYF. Filled out from reference TRBV28 and TRBJ2-7, the complete variable domain reads DVKVTQSSRYLVKRTGEKVFLECVQDMDHENMFWYRQDPGLGLRLIYFSYDVKMKEKGDIPEGYSVSREKKERFSLILESASTNQTSMYLCASSFTGTGDYEQYFGPGTRLTVT.

This clonotype was counted many times. The chain uses TRBV2 and TRBJ2-4; TRBD2 might be the D (5 bases). Germline V gene lookup returns CDR1 SNHLY and CDR2 FYNNEI. The CDR3 has 14 amino acids. Trimming removed 6 bases at V and 3 bases at J, with 12 bases between. The CDR3 DNA reads as TGTGCCAGCAGCGCTGGACTGGACAAAAACATTCAGTACTTC. It yields the protein CASSAGLDKNIQYF.

There are many counts of this clonotype. V and J are TRBV28 and TRBJ2-5, with 9 bases fitting TRBD1. Germline V gene sequence: CDR1 MDHEN, CDR2 SYDVKM. Trimming removed 4 bases from V and 7 bases from J; junction bases left unmatched: 7. The CDR3 consists of 14 residues. CDR3 bases: TGTGCCAGCAGTTCGGGGGGACAGGGCGGGACCCAGTACTTC. Protein sequence: CASSSGGQGGTQYF. The whole variable domain, filled in from reference TRBV28 and TRBJ2-5, reads DVKVTQSSRYLVKRTGEKVFLECVQDMDHENMFWYRQDPGLGLRLIYFSYDVKMKEKGDIPEGYSVSREKKERFSLILESASTNQTSMYLCASSSGGQGGTQYFGPGTRLLVL.

This clonotype was found a few times. J is TRBJ2-3 and V is TRBV20-1, with 7 bases fitting TRBD1. This CDR3 region has 14 residues. CDR1 DFQATT and CDR2 SNEGSKA come from the germline V gene (reference sequence). The J segment lost 3 bases and the V segment lost 3 bases, leaving 6 bases of the junction unmatched. CDR3 loop: CSASGQGETDTQYF. Written as DNA, the CDR3 is TGCAGTGCTAGCGGGCAGGGGGAGACAGATACGCAGTATTTT.

This clonotype was seen a handful of times. A much larger clone is a single base away; this may be a read error. J is TRBJ2-1 and V is TRBV24-1, with a weak D call TRBD2 (6 bases). CDR1 is KGHDR, CDR2 SFDVKD, per germline. The CDR3 has 15 residues. The CDR3 is CATSDPWRDNNEQLF. CDR3 sequence (DNA): TGTGCCACCAGTGATCCTTGGCGGGATAACAATGAGCAGCTCTTC.

Ten or more counts support this clonotype. The chain uses TRBV5-5 and TRBJ1-4; D is unresolved. Germline values: CDR1 SGHKS, CDR2 YYEKEE (reference sequence). V lost 4 bases and J 1 base, leaving 8 bases between the germline ends. CDR3 length: 14 residues. In DNA, the CDR3 is TGTGCCAGCAGCCTACACGAAACTAATGAAAAACTGTTTTTT. The encoded protein is CASSLHETNEKLFF.

This clonotype came up many times. The chain links TRBV18 to TRBJ2-1; TRBD2 matches at 14 bases. The ends lost 3 bases at V and 5 bases at J; junction bases unmatched: 6. Germline V gene sequence: CDR1 KGHSH, CDR2 LQKENI. CDR3 length: 17 residues. The CDR3 DNA reads TGTGCCAGCTCACCCCGACCGGGACTAGCGGGGGACAATGAGCAGTTCTTC. Protein: CASSPRPGLAGDNEQFF.

This clonotype showed up many times. The V call is TRBV5-6, the J call TRBJ2-5, with a possible D match to TRBD1 (5 bases). This CDR3 contains 13 residues. V was shortened by 3 bases and J by 5 bases, with 11 bases between the two germline ends. Germline-derived CDR1 and CDR2 are SGHDT and YYEEEE. CDR3 loop: CASSSGARETQYF. The CDR3 DNA reads as TGTGCCAGCAGCTCTGGGGCTCGGGAGACCCAGTACTTC.

In this sample, this clonotype turned up many times. The J gene is TRBJ2-7, the V gene TRBV28; 7 positions agree with TRBD1. Germline V CDR1 and CDR2: MDHEN, SYDVKM. V shed 7 bases and J 7 bases; nucleotides not matched to a gene: 7. CDR3 length: 12 amino acids. Here the CDR3 reads CASNTDRLEQYF. The CDR3 coding sequence is TGTGCCAGCAACACGGACAGGTTAGAGCAGTACTTC. The variable domain in full, with the rest retrieved from reference TRBV28 and TRBJ2-7, is DVKVTQSSRYLVKRTGEKVFLECVQDMDHENMFWYRQDPGLGLRLIYFSYDVKMKEKGDIPEGYSVSREKKERFSLILESASTNQTSMYLCASNTDRLEQYFGPGTRLTVT.

This chain connects TRBV29-1 to TRBJ2-1; 11 nucleotides match TRBD2. V lost 3 bases, J lost 2 bases, and 6 bases stayed unmatched. The CDR3 runs to 16 residues. In germline, CDR1 is SQVTM, CDR2 ANQGSEA. The chain's CDR3 is CSVDPGLAEAYNEQFF. CDR3 sequence (DNA): TGCAGCGTTGATCCGGGACTAGCGGAAGCCTACAATGAGCAGTTCTTC.

This clonotype was seen only a few times. J is TRBJ2-7 and V is TRBV24-1; TRBD1 agrees at 8 bases. In germline, CDR1 is KGHDR, CDR2 SFDVKD. J was trimmed by 6 bases and V by 3 bases; bases with no gene match: 9. The CDR3 loop spans 15 amino acids. CDR3 coding DNA: TGTGCCACCAGTGATCGCCAGGGGGCTGGGGCCGAGCAGTACTTC. This codes for CATSDRQGAGAEQYF.

The V and J genes are TRBV2 and TRBJ2-3; TRBD2 agrees at 9 bases. Unmatched junction bases numbered 7, after V lost 7 bases and J lost 8 bases. CDR1 and CDR2 from the germline V gene are SNHLY and FYNNEI. The CDR3 runs 13 residues. CDR3 in DNA: TGTGCCAGCATGGCGGGAGGGCCTGGTACGCAGTATTTT. It encodes CASMAGGPGTQYF. The complete variable domain, with remaining parts taken from reference TRBV2 and TRBJ2-3, reads EPEVTQTPSHQVTQMGQEVILRCVPISNHLYFYWYRQILGQKVEFLVSFYNNEISEKSEIFDDQFSVERPDGSNFTLKIRSTKLEDSAMYFCASMAGGPGTQYFGPGTRLTVL.

The table lists this clonotype with many counts. The gene calls are TRBV6-2 or TRBV6-3 and TRBJ2-1; 8 bases line up with TRBD2. With V trimmed by 4 bases and J by 12 bases, 5 bases remained unmatched. CDR1 and CDR2 (germline): MNHEY, SVGEGT. The CDR3 extends over 12 amino acids. In DNA, the CDR3 is TGTGCCAGCAGTTCCAGCGGGAGTACGCAGTTCTTC. It encodes CASSSSGSTQFF.